This T cell receptor (beta chain) originates from a study of T cells in localized non-small cell lung cancer. Notes on the study in general: Longer survival (overall) was linked to higher T cell density in blood. In adjacent lung, a median roughly 60 of the top 100 tumor clones were found.

Profiled with immunoSEQ multiplex PCR; TCRdb holds only in-frame clones, not every one. The sample holds about 24,000 clones, around 88% seen once. A remark on this clone: Its antigen is not identified.

The sample in question was peripheral blood mononuclear cells, obtained before any cancer treatment. This receptor was taken from a woman between 35 and 70 years old with stage III lung adenocarcinoma.

The CDR3 coding sequence is TGTGCCACCAGCAGCCGGGACAGGGTCTACGAGCAGTACTTC. Amino acid sequence: CATSSRDRVYEQYF. The gene calls are TRBV15 and TRBJ2-7; 9 bases agree with TRBD1. V dropped 3 bases and J dropped 3; count of bases not matched to a gene: 3. The CDR3 is 14 amino acids. In germline, CDR1 is LNHNV, CDR2 YYDKDF (reference sequence).